A selection of T cell receptor beta chains follows, all from one sample in a study of brain T cells in children with intractable seizures. Sequencing used immunoSEQ multiplex PCR; TCRdb keeps in-frame clones, though not all of them. Here the sample spans hundreds of thousands of clones, about 93% being singletons. Here the sequenced sample was peripheral blood, taken 5 to 6 months after surgery. The receptors come from a boy less than two years old with tuberous sclerosis and intractable seizures. CDR3s include the opening cysteine and the closing phenylalanine or tryptophan. Each record gives: clone size, J gene, V gene, D gene, CDR3 DNA, CDR3 protein. A D gene is named only where the DNA matches it firmly. A clone size is listed for some rows: how often the clone was seen (once, few, many), or a class if it is expanded.

>.|TRBJ1-1|TRBV25-1|TRBD1
TGTGCCAGCAGTGGGGACAGCAGCACTGAAGCTTTCTTT
CASSGDSSTEAFF
>.|TRBJ1-1|TRBV9|.
TGTGCCAGCAGCACCGAACCGGGAACTGAAGCTTTCTTT
CASSTEPGTEAFF
>.|TRBJ2-1|TRBV7-9|TRBD2
TGTGCCAGCGGACTAGCGGATGACAATGAGCAGTTCTTC
CASGLADDNEQFF
>.|TRBJ1-4|TRBV27|.
TGTGCCAGCAGTTTTCTCGAGGGGAGGGATGAAAAACTGTTTTTT
CASSFLEGRDEKLFF
>.|TRBJ1-2|TRBV19|.
TGTGCCAGTAAGGGGGGCTTTCGGGGCTACACCTTC
CASKGGFRGYTF
>.|TRBJ2-1|TRBV9|TRBD1
TGTGCCAGCAGCAAAGAAACCGGGACAGGGATACTTTCCTACAATGAGCAGTTCTTC
CASSKETGTGILSYNEQFF
>.|TRBJ2-7|TRBV3-1/TRBV3-2|.
TGTGCCAGCAGCCAAGAGGGTGGAGATGACTACGAGCAGTACTTC
CASSQEGGDDYEQYF
>.|TRBJ2-7|TRBV2|TRBD1
TGTGCCAGCAGCCGGGACAGGGGGTCCTACGAGCAGTACTTC
CASSRDRGSYEQYF
>.|TRBJ2-1|TRBV11-2|.
TGTGCCAGCAGCTTAAGGGGTAGCAATGAGCAGTTCTTC
CASSLRGSNEQFF
>.|TRBJ2-1|TRBV20-1|TRBD2
TGCAGTGCTAGTGCCCTAGCGGGGGACAACCACTTCTACAATGATCTCGCGTTCTTC
CSASALAGDNHFYNDLAFF
>.|TRBJ1-5|TRBV19|.
TGTGCCAGTAGTATAGGTCAGCGGGAGCCCCAGCATTTT
CASSIGQREPQHF
>.|TRBJ1-2|TRBV14|TRBD1
TGTGCCAGCAGCCAATTTACCGCGGGACAGTTAGGCTACACCTTC
CASSQFTAGQLGYTF
>.|TRBJ2-7|TRBV19|.
TGTGCCAGTAGCCGAAACAGGGGAGGTAGCGTCTACGAGCAGTACTTC
CASSRNRGGSVYEQYF
>once|TRBJ2-5|TRBV7-3|.
TGTGCCAGCAGCTTCGGACCAGGGGTCCAAGAGACCCAGTACTTC
CASSFGPGVQETQYF
>.|TRBJ1-2|TRBV24-1|.
TGTGCCACCAGTGATAGCCGTCGGCGGGGAAATGGCTACACCTTC
CATSDSRRRGNGYTF
>.|TRBJ1-4|TRBV25-1|.
TGTGCCAGCAGCGACAGTTTTCCAAATGAAAAACTGTTTTTT
CASSDSFPNEKLFF
>.|TRBJ2-2|TRBV29-1|TRBD1
TGCAGCGTTTCACGACAGGGGGACGGGGAGCTGTTTTTT
CSVSRQGDGELFF
>.|TRBJ1-5|TRBV14|.
TGTGCCAGCAGCCAAGGAGGCGCGTATCAGCCCCAGCATTTT
CASSQGGAYQPQHF
>.|TRBJ2-5|TRBV15|.
TGTGCCACCAGCAGAGATCGAGGGGGAGGAGAGACCCAGTACTTC
CATSRDRGGGETQYF
>.|TRBJ2-4|TRBV14|TRBD2
TGTGCCAGCAGCCAAGATATGGGAGGGATGAAAAACATTCAGTACTTC
CASSQDMGGMKNIQYF
>.|TRBJ1-4|TRBV12-3/TRBV12-4|.
TGTGCCAGCACCCAACATAATGAAAAACTGTTTTTT
CASTQHNEKLFF
>.|TRBJ2-1|TRBV9|.
TGTGCCAGCAGCGTAGACCACAGGGTAGGCTCCTACAATGAGCAGTTCTTC
CASSVDHRVGSYNEQFF
>.|TRBJ2-1|TRBV19|TRBD2
TGTGCCAGTAGTCCATGGACTAGCGGGAGGGCCGGGGTTGAGCAGTTCTTC
CASSPWTSGRAGVEQFF
>.|TRBJ2-7|TRBV28|.
TGTGCCAGCAGTTTCGGTACAGAAGTCGAGCAGTACTTC
CASSFGTEVEQYF
>.|TRBJ1-1|TRBV7-8|.
TGTGCCAGCAGCATAAACCGGGAAGCTTTCTTT
CASSINREAFF
>.|TRBJ1-2|TRBV6-5|.
TGTGCCAGCAGGGACAACGGACCTTATGGCTACACCTTC
CASRDNGPYGYTF
>.|TRBJ2-1|TRBV11-1|TRBD2
TGTGCCAGCAGCACGACTAGCCGGAACTACAATGAGCAGTTCTTC
CASSTTSRNYNEQFF
>.|TRBJ1-2|TRBV11-2|TRBD1
TGTGCCAGCAGCTTAGCATTATATGGACAGGTTTTCTATGGCTACACCTTC
CASSLALYGQVFYGYTF
>.|TRBJ1-2|TRBV5-6|.
TGTGCCAGCAGCTGGGACTTGGACTATGGCTACACCTTC
CASSWDLDYGYTF